This T cell receptor (beta chain) was sequenced during a study of technical replicates of blood from several donors. Germline loops: CDR1 SGHTA, CDR2 FQGNSA. This CDR3 is 15 amino acids long. V lost 3 bases and J lost 6; bases outside the gene matches: 7. Produced via immunoSEQ multiplex PCR; TCRdb's table is partial and in-frame only. The sample holds about 56,000 clones, about 96% seen once. The sample was PBMCs. V and J are TRBV7-2 and TRBJ2-1; 8 bases agree with TRBD2. The TCR was taken from a human donor in good health. Some clones in this sample may be carry-over from other donors' samples. The CDR3 DNA is TGTGCCAGCAGCTTCCGGGGGGGAGCGGGCAATGAGCAGTTCTTC. It yields the protein CASSFRGGAGNEQFF.